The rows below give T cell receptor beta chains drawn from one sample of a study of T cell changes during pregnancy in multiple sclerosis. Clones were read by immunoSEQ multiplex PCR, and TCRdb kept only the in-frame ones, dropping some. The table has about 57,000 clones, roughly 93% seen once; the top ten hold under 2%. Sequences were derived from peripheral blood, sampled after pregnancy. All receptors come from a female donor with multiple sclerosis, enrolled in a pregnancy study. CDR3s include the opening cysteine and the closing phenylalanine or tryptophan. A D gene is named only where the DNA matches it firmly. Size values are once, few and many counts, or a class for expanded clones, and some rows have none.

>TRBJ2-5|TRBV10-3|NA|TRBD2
CAISEREKETQYF
TGTGCCATCAGCGAGCGGGAGAAAGAGACCCAGTACTTC
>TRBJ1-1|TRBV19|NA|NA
CASSPESRNTEAFF
TGTGCCAGTAGTCCGGAGAGTCGGAACACTGAAGCTTTCTTT
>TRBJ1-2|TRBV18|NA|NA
CASSPDIPYNYGYTF
TGTGCCAGCTCACCGGACATACCTTATAACTATGGCTACACCTTC
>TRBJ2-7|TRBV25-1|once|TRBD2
CASSESVLAGASYEQYF
TGTGCCAGCAGTGAATCGGTGCTAGCGGGAGCTTCCTACGAGCAGTACTTC
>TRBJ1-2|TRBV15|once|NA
CATSAENYGYTF
TGTGCCACCAGCGCGGAAAACTATGGCTACACCTTC
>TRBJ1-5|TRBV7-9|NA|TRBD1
CASSLAYGDRETQPQHF
TGTGCCAGCAGCTTAGCGTATGGGGACAGGGAAACTCAGCCCCAGCATTTT
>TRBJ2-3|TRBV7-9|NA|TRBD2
CASSLNSGSTDTQYF
TGTGCCAGCAGCTTAAATAGCGGGAGCACAGATACGCAGTATTTT
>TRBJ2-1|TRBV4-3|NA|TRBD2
CASSQEPGTSGRSKGDEQFF
TGCGCCAGCAGCCAAGAACCCGGGACTAGCGGGAGGTCCAAGGGTGATGAGCAGTTCTTC
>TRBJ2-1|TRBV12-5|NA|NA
CASGRDSFRGYPFF
TGTGCTAGTGGCCGGGACTCGTTTAGGGGCTATCCGTTCTTC
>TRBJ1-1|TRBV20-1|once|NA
CSAPLNTEAFF
TGCAGTGCCCCTCTGAACACTGAAGCTTTCTTT
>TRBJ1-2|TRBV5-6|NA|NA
CASSSLRFYGYTF
TGTGCCAGCAGCTCCCTCAGATTCTATGGCTACACCTTC
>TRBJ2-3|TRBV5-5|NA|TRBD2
CASSPGGDTQYF
TGTGCCAGCAGCCCCGGGGGGGATACGCAGTATTTT
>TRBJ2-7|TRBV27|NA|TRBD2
CASSWTSGAYEQYF
TGTGCCAGCAGTTGGACTAGCGGAGCATACGAGCAGTACTTC
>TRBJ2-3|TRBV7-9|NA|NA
CASSLGSTATSTDTQYF
TGTGCCAGCAGCTTAGGCTCGACAGCTACTAGCACAGATACGCAGTATTTT
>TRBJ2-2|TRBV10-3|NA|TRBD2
CAIRQTSGSQSVGELFF
TGTGCCATCAGACAGACTAGCGGGAGTCAATCGGTCGGGGAGCTGTTTTTT
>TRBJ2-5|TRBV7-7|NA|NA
CASSLQVQETQYF
TGTGCTAGCAGCTTACAGGTCCAAGAGACCCAGTACTTC
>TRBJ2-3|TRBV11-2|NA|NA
CASSLVTTDTQYF
TGTGCCAGCAGCTTAGTCACTACAGATACGCAGTATTTT
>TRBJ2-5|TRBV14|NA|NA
CASSGGGVKTQYF
TGTGCCAGCAGCGGAGGGGGGGTAAAGACCCAGTACTTC
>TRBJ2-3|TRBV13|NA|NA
CASSWTDDYTQYF
TGTGCCAGCAGCTGGACAGATGACTATACGCAGTATTTT
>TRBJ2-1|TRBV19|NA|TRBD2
CASSIGTTSGSEQFF
TGTGCCAGTAGTATAGGAACGACTAGCGGGAGTGAGCAGTTCTTC
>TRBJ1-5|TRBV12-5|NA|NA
CASGFYFGQPQHF
TGTGCTAGTGGTTTTTATTTCGGTCAGCCCCAGCATTTT
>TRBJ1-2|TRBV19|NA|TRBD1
CASRPGTGSLRGYTF
TGTGCCAGTAGACCCGGGACAGGGTCCCTTCGGGGCTACACCTTC
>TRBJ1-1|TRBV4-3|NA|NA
CASSQEAGMNTEAFF
TGCGCCAGCAGCCAAGAGGCAGGGATGAACACTGAAGCTTTCTTT
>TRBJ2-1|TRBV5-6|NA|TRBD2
CASSLNLAGGSSYNEQFF
TGTGCCAGCAGCTTGAATCTAGCGGGGGGGAGCTCCTACAATGAGCAGTTCTTC
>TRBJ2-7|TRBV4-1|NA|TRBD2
CASSQVGLAGGNLNEQYF
TGCGCCAGCAGCCAAGTGGGACTAGCGGGAGGAAATCTCAACGAGCAGTACTTC
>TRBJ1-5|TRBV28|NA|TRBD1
CASRIRTGGDSNQPQHF
TGTGCCAGCAGAATTCGGACAGGGGGCGATAGCAATCAGCCCCAGCATTTT
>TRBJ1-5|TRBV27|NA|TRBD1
CASRSGTGHTQHF
TGTGCCAGCAGATCCGGGACAGGGCATACCCAGCATTTT
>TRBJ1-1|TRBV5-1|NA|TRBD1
CASSPGGARNTEAFF
TGCGCCAGCAGCCCAGGGGGCGCAAGGAACACTGAAGCTTTCTTT
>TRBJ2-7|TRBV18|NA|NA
CASSPPARAEQYF
TGTGCCAGCTCACCACCGGCCAGGGCCGAGCAGTACTTC
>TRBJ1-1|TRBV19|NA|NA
CASRSGNTEAFF
TGTGCCAGTAGGTCGGGGAACACTGAAGCTTTCTTT
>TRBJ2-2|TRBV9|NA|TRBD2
CASSPTSGPTGELFF
TGTGCCAGCAGCCCGACTAGCGGACCCACCGGGGAGCTGTTTTTT
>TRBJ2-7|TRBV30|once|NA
CAWSPGTYEQYF
TGTGCCTGGAGTCCGGGAACCTACGAGCAGTACTTC
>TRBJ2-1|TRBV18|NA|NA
CASSPGGPSYNEQFF
TGTGCCAGCTCACCAGGCGGGCCTTCCTACAATGAGCAGTTCTTC
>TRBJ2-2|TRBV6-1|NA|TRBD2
CASSEIRGGHGELFF
TGTGCCAGCAGTGAAATTCGGGGAGGGCACGGGGAGCTGTTTTTT
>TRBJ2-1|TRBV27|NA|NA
CASSLPSRYNEQFF
TGTGCCAGCAGTTTGCCCTCGAGATACAATGAGCAGTTCTTC
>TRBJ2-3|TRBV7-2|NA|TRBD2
CASSLGSGVTDTQYF
TGTGCCAGCAGCTTGGGTAGCGGGGTCACAGATACGCAGTATTTT
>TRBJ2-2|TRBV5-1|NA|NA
CASSLVASLGTGELFF
TGCGCCAGCAGCTTGGTGGCTAGCTTAGGCACCGGGGAGCTGTTTTTT
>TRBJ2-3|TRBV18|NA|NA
CASSPASGGTDTQYF
TGTGCCAGCTCACCAGCGTCAGGGGGCACAGATACGCAGTATTTT
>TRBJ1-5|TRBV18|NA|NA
CASSRRGEKNQPQHF
TGTGCCAGCTCAAGACGCGGGGAGAAGAATCAGCCCCAGCATTTT
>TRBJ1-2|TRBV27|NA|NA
CASSAGRGANYGYTF
TGTGCCAGCAGTGCGGGGAGGGGGGCTAACTATGGCTACACCTTC
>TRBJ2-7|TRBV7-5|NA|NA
CARSLGDRAVWEQYF
TGTGCCAGAAGCTTAGGGGACAGGGCGGTTTGGGAGCAGTACTTC
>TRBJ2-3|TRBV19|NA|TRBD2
CASSPGTSGPVPFTDTQYF
TGTGCCAGTAGTCCGGGGACTAGCGGTCCGGTGCCTTTCACAGATACGCAGTATTTT
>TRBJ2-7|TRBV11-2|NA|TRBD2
CASSPTQRGRDEQYF
TGTGCCAGCAGCCCAACGCAGCGGGGGAGGGACGAGCAGTACTTC
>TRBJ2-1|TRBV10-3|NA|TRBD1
CAISDQSGTGGMPEQFF
TGTGCCATCAGTGACCAGTCCGGGACAGGGGGGATGCCGGAGCAGTTCTTC
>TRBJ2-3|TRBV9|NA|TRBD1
CASSFRTGPSTDTQYF
TGTGCCAGCAGCTTCCGGACAGGGCCTAGCACAGATACGCAGTATTTT
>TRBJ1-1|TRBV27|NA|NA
CASSFLTGTPNMNTEAFF
TGTGCCAGCAGTTTCCTAACCGGGACACCTAACATGAACACTGAAGCTTTCTTT
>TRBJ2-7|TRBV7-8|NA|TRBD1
CASSLDGQGHYEQYF
TGTGCCAGCAGCTTGGATGGACAGGGGCACTACGAGCAGTACTTC